These 10 T cell receptor beta chains were all obtained from the same sample, sequenced in a study of shared clonotypes between healthy human individuals. Method: immunoSEQ multiplex PCR; TCRdb's copy keeps in-frame clones and lacks some. The data contain 500,000 to 650,000 clones, just over 75% of them singletons. Input material: PBMCs. The receptor set was obtained from a woman in her thirties or forties in good health. Some clones in this sample may be carry-over from other donors' samples.

A word on this clone: Since a much larger clone is just one base distant, this may be a read error. The identical CDR3 is also encoded by other nucleotide sequences in the sample. This sequence joins TRBV5-4 and TRBJ2-7, with TRBD2 identical over 10 bases. J was trimmed by 0 bases and V by 5 bases; bases with no gene match: 2. From germline, CDR1 is SGHNT and CDR2 YYREEE (reference sequence). The CDR3 has 14 amino acids. The CDR3 region has the DNA TGTGCCAGCAGTCGGACTAGCGGCTCCTACGAGCAGTACTTC. Protein sequence: CASSRTSGSYEQYF.

J is TRBJ1-5 and V is TRBV6-1; D gene ambiguous. Germline V gene lookup returns CDR1 MNHNS and CDR2 SASEGT. The CDR3 is 13 amino acids. The V end lost 10 bases, the J end lost 3 bases, and 13 bases lay between the germline ends. Written as DNA, the CDR3 is TGTGCCACCCAGTATACCCCCAATCAGCCCCAGCATTTT. It is translated as CATQYTPNQPQHF.

The genes are TRBV6-1 and TRBJ2-7; D gene uncertain. Trimming removed 4 bases at V and 2 bases at J, with 12 bases between. The CDR3 consists of 14 residues. The germline V gene encodes CDR1 MNHNS and CDR2 SASEGT. The CDR3: CASSGPRPTYEQYF. The CDR3, as DNA: TGTGCCAGCAGTGGCCCCAGGCCGACCTACGAGCAGTACTTC.

The chain has TRBV20-1 and TRBJ1-2; D is unresolved. Trimming removed 3 bases from V and 8 bases from J, with 10 bases in between. Per germline, CDR1 DFQATT and CDR2 SNEGSKA (reference sequence). The CDR3 contains 11 residues. CDR3 region: CSASVSGGYTF. CDR3 coding DNA: TGCAGTGCTAGTGTTTCGGGCGGCTACACCTTC.

The chain links TRBV5-1 to TRBJ1-1; 8 bases map to TRBD1. The CDR3 contains 16 residues. Trimming cost V 4 bases and J 3 bases; bases outside gene matches: 11. From germline, CDR1 is SGHRS and CDR2 YFSETQ. CDR3 sequence: CASSTASGGSDTEAFF. The CDR3 DNA is TGCGCCAGCAGCACGGCTTCAGGGGGCTCTGACACTGAAGCTTTCTTT.

In its sample, this clone was seen once. J is TRBJ2-4 and V is TRBV2, with D uncertain. This CDR3 region has 11 residues. CDR1 SNHLY and CDR2 FYNNEI come from the germline V gene. V shed 3 bases and J shed 5 bases, with 2 bases lying between them. CDR3 amino acids: CASSDQNIQYF. Here the CDR3 DNA reads TGTGCCAGCAGTGATCAAAACATTCAGTACTTC.

V usage is TRBV15 and J usage is TRBJ1-1, with D maybe TRBD1 (5 bases). Trimming left V 0 bases short and J 11 bases short, with 10 bases between. The CDR3 consists of 12 residues. In germline, CDR1 is LNHNV, CDR2 YYDKDF (reference sequence). The CDR3 sequence: CATSREGRDAFF. The CDR3 nucleotides read TGTGCCACCAGCAGAGAGGGGCGGGACGCTTTCTTT. Filled out from reference TRBV15 and TRBJ1-1, the complete variable domain reads DAMVIQNPRYQVTQFGKPVTLSCSQTLNHNVMYWYQQKSSQAPKLLFHYYDKDFNNEADTPDNFQSRRPNTSFCFLDIRSPGLGDTAMYLCATSREGRDAFFGQGTRLTVV.

The chain carries TRBV19 and TRBJ2-1; D possibly corresponds to TRBD2 (6 bases). The length of the CDR3 is 13 residues. V was trimmed by 3 bases and J by 3 bases, leaving 6 bases between them. The germline V gene encodes CDR1 LNHDA and CDR2 SQIVND (reference sequence). The CDR3 sequence is CASSMGGYNEQFF. CDR3 bases: TGTGCCAGTAGTATGGGGGGCTACAATGAGCAGTTCTTC.

With respect to this clone: Mismatch with germline at one junction end may stem from a read error. CDR3: CASSRVRAGDTGELFF. The CDR3 nucleotides read TGTGCTAGCAGCCGCGTGCGGGCGGGAGACACCGGGGAGCTGTTTTTT. The chain employs TRBV7-7 and TRBJ2-2, with 7 bases lining up with TRBD2. The CDR3 is made up of 16 amino acids. The germline V gene encodes CDR1 SSHAT and CDR2 FNYEAQ (reference sequence).

On this clone: The sample holds other DNA sequences that translate to the same CDR3. J is TRBJ2-3 and V is TRBV20-1; 9 bases align to TRBD2. V shed 5 bases, J shed 9 bases, and the junction held 3 bases outside the gene matches. This CDR3 is built from 11 residues. Germline V gene sequence: CDR1 DFQATT, CDR2 SNEGSKA (reference sequence). The CDR3 sequence: CSAQLAGTQYF. The CDR3 nucleotides read TGCAGTGCTCAACTAGCGGGCACGCAGTATTTT.